These 18 T cell receptor beta chains were sequenced from one sample in a study of T cell changes during pregnancy in multiple sclerosis. The table came from immunoSEQ multiplex PCR; TCRdb's copy has only in-frame clones and leaves some out. The sample contains around 20,000 clones, 80% to 90% of which appear only once. The sample consisted of CD8+ T cells from peripheral blood mononuclear cells, taken in the second trimester of pregnancy. These receptors all come from a female donor in good health, enrolled as a control in a pregnancy study.

The chain uses TRBV6-1 and TRBJ2-3, with TRBD2 matching 8 bases. The CDR3 is 15 residues long. The V gene end was trimmed by 1 base and the J gene end by 4 bases; junction bases not matched to a gene: 4. Looked up from germline, CDR1 is MNHNS and CDR2 is SASEGT. CDR3 protein: CASSEGAGDSDTQYF. The CDR3 DNA is TGTGCCAGCAGTGAAGGAGCGGGAGATTCAGATACGCAGTATTTT.

The chain joins TRBV9 to TRBJ2-1; 9 bases map to TRBD1. Germline CDR1 reads SGDLS; CDR2 reads YYNGEE. The CDR3 spans 15 residues. V was clipped by 4 bases and J by 0 bases; unmatched bases: 2. As DNA, the CDR3 is TGTGCCAGCAGCTCGACAGGGGGCTCCTACAATGAGCAGTTCTTC. This sequence encodes CASSSTGGSYNEQFF.

This clone was observed once. The V and J genes are TRBV5-4 and TRBJ2-1, with D maybe TRBD2 (5 bases). Trimming left V 3 bases short and J 9 bases short, with 16 bases between. The CDR3 is 14 residues long. Germline CDR1 reads SGHNT; CDR2 reads YYREEE (reference sequence). Here the CDR3 reads CASSSGLGWGEQFF. CDR3 coding DNA: TGTGCCAGCAGCTCCGGACTGGGGTGGGGTGAGCAGTTCTTC.

The V and J genes are TRBV28 and TRBJ2-1, with 9 bases fitting TRBD2. Germline V gene data show CDR1 as MDHEN and CDR2 as SYDVKM. V trimming: 6 bases; J trimming: 2 bases; junction bases outside the gene matches: 5. The CDR3 covers 15 residues. For the CDR3, the DNA is TGTGCCAGCAGGGGGGTAGCGGGGGCCTACAATGAGCAGTTCTTC. It yields the protein CASRGVAGAYNEQFF.

V is TRBV6-4 and J is TRBJ2-1, with TRBD2 identical over 8 bases. CDR3 length: 15 amino acids. CDR1 is MRHNA, CDR2 SNTAGT, per germline. After removal of 2 bases from V and 4 bases from J, the junction contained 4 bases not matched to a gene. CDR3 region: CASSDTGGGYNEQFF. CDR3 bases: TGTGCCAGCAGTGACACGGGCGGGGGGTACAATGAGCAGTTCTTC.

The chain joins TRBV13 to TRBJ2-7; TRBD2 matches at 7 bases. Trimming cost V 5 bases and J 4 bases; bases outside gene matches: 14. The CDR3 sequence is 16 residues long. CDR1 PRHDT and CDR2 FYEKMQ come from the germline V gene (reference sequence). As DNA, the CDR3 is TGTGCCAGCAGCCCCCTGTTAGCGGGCGACCGATACGAGCAGTACTTC. This encodes CASSPLLAGDRYEQYF.

V is TRBV4-1 and J is TRBJ1-6; no clear D gene. CDR1 and CDR2 from the germline V gene are MGHRA and YSYEKL. Between the trimmed V and J ends, which lost 4 bases and 10 bases, there was a span of 14 bases. The CDR3 runs 14 residues. In DNA form, the CDR3 reads TGCGCCAGCAGCCTGTCGCGCGCCCCCTCACCCCTCCACTTT. Its translation: CASSLSRAPSPLHF.

The chain links TRBV9 to TRBJ2-1; 9 nucleotides match TRBD2. Losses at the gene ends were 3 bases for V and 7 bases for J; bases not matched to a gene: 5. Germline loops: CDR1 SGDLS, CDR2 YYNGEE. The CDR3 loop spans 14 amino acids. As DNA, the CDR3 is TGTGCCAGCAGCGAAGAGGGACTAGCAAATGAGCAGTTCTTC. Translated: CASSEEGLANEQFF. Full variable domain (missing parts from reference TRBV9 and TRBJ2-1): DSGVTQTPKHLITATGQRVTLRCSPRSGDLSVYWYQQSLDQGLQFLIQYYNGEERAKGNILERFSAQQFPDLHSELNLSSLELGDSALYFCASSEEGLANEQFFGPGTRLTVL.

The gene calls are TRBV6-5 and TRBJ2-1; the match to TRBD2 covers 10 bases. Germline V gene lookup returns CDR1 MNHEY and CDR2 SVGAGI. J was trimmed by 5 bases and V by 10 bases; bases with no gene match: 8. The CDR3 length is 14 residues. The CDR3 protein is CATPRTSGDNEQFF. CDR3 nucleotides: TGTGCCACCCCTAGGACTAGCGGAGACAATGAGCAGTTCTTC.

V and J are TRBV19 and TRBJ2-7; the D gene is possibly TRBD2 (6 bases). The CDR3 loop spans 15 amino acids. V was trimmed by 5 bases and J by 2 bases, leaving 16 bases between them. The germline V gene has CDR1 LNHDA and CDR2 SQIVND (reference sequence). The CDR3 is CASSSGTPGAYEQYF. CDR3 bases: TGTGCCAGTAGTTCCGGGACTCCGGGCGCCTACGAGCAGTACTTC.

This clone was recorded once. An end of the junction differs from the germline gene, which may be a read error. The chain uses TRBV6-4 and TRBJ1-1; possibly TRBD1 for D (6 bases). There are 12 residues in the CDR3. In germline, CDR1 is MRHNA, CDR2 SNTAGT. The CDR3 DNA reads TGTGCCAGCAGTGAGGGGAATCAGGGGTCGATCTTT. This codes for CASSEGNQGSIF.

The CDR3 is CASSPSDRGYEQYF. Here the CDR3 DNA reads TGTGCCAGCAGCCCCTCAGACAGGGGGTACGAGCAGTACTTC. V gene TRBV7-9 combines with J gene TRBJ2-7; TRBD1 agrees at 9 bases. This CDR3 has 14 amino acids. With 5 bases clipped from V and 4 bases from J, the junction kept 6 bases outside the gene matches. From germline, CDR1 is SEHNR and CDR2 FQNEAQ (reference sequence).

V gene TRBV6-1 combines with J gene TRBJ2-7, with 10 bases lining up with TRBD2. CDR3 length: 15 residues. Trimming cost V 7 bases and J 6 bases; bases outside gene matches: 12. Germline-derived CDR1 and CDR2 are MNHNS and SASEGT. The DNA of the CDR3 is TGTGCCAGCACCGGGGGGAGCGGGGGGGGGACCGAGCAGTACTTC. It is translated as CASTGGSGGGTEQYF.

The chain links TRBV19 to TRBJ1-5; D perhaps matches TRBD1 (6 bases). The CDR3 is 16 residues long. Germline V gene data show CDR1 as LNHDA and CDR2 as SQIVND (reference sequence). Trimming took off 1 base at V and 1 base at J, with 11 bases between the two ends. The CDR3 DNA reads TGTGCCAGTAGTATAGGGGGCAGGGGAAGCAATCAGCCCCAGCATTTT. It codes for CASSIGGRGSNQPQHF. The full variable domain, rest sourced from reference TRBV19 and TRBJ1-5, is DGGITQSPKYLFRKEGQNVTLSCEQNLNHDAMYWYRQDPGQGLRLIYYSQIVNDFQKGDIAEGYSVSREKKESFPLTVTSAQKNPTAFYLCASSIGGRGSNQPQHFGDGTRLSIL.

The gene calls are TRBV27 and TRBJ2-7; 8 nucleotides match TRBD1. The CDR3 loop spans 15 amino acids. V shed 4 bases and J 3 bases; nucleotides not matched to a gene: 8. Per germline, CDR1 MNHEY and CDR2 SMNVEV (reference sequence). The CDR3 loop reads CASSSRGQVNYEQYF. In DNA form, the CDR3 reads TGTGCCAGCAGTTCCAGGGGACAGGTCAACTACGAGCAGTACTTC.

This clone appeared a few times. V usage is TRBV4-2 and J usage is TRBJ2-1; 7 nucleotides agree with TRBD2. Germline CDR1 reads LGHNA; CDR2 reads YNFKEQ. V lost 2 bases, J lost 4 bases, and 8 bases stayed unmatched. The CDR3 spans 16 residues. CDR3 residues: CASSQSMSSGYNEQFF. CDR3 in DNA: TGTGCCAGCAGCCAATCTATGTCTAGCGGTTACAATGAGCAGTTCTTC.

The genes are TRBV6-5 and TRBJ1-5; 11 bases line up with TRBD1. CDR1 and CDR2 from the germline V gene are MNHEY and SVGAGI. The CDR3 consists of 15 residues. Trimming removed 6 bases from V and 5 bases from J; junction bases left unmatched: 6. CDR3 nucleotide sequence: TGTGCCAGCAGCACCGGACAGGGGGCATATCAGCCCCAGCATTTT. This gives the protein CASSTGQGAYQPQHF.

This clone was found once. V and J are TRBV27 and TRBJ2-2, with D maybe TRBD2 (6 bases). The V gene's germline CDR1 is MNHEY and CDR2 SMNVEV (reference sequence). V was cut by 5 bases and J by 6 bases, with 16 bases left in between. This CDR3 is built from 15 residues. CDR3 sequence: CASSGRDFKPGELFF. CDR3 DNA sequence: TGTGCCAGCAGTGGGCGGGACTTCAAACCCGGGGAGCTGTTTTTT.